This T cell receptor (beta chain) was sequenced for a study of blood T cell repertoires in COVID-19. Background on the study: COVID-19 samples collected from the United States, Italy and Spain covered acute and convalescent phases. Sources were T cells, B-cell-depleted T cells, or PBMCs; the material itself was cDNA or gDNA.

The V and J ends lost 7 bases and 6 bases, in that order; junction bases with no gene match: 8. Germline lookup yields CDR1 LNHDA and CDR2 SQIVND (reference sequence). The CDR3 covers 14 residues. The authors' processing: The assay estimated nucleated cells by amplifying reference gene primers. Profiling relied on immunoSEQ multiplex PCR, and the TCRdb table lists in-frame clones only, not all of them. V, J and clone size reflect that table, while D and trimming were determined from the DNA. This repertoire shows 100,000 to 120,000 clones, around 89% found once; its top ten account for approximately 3.4%.

Sequenced input: peripheral blood. The rearrangement uses TRBV19 and TRBJ1-1; 10 nucleotides align to TRBD1. The source of this sequence is a woman between 50 and 59 years old with acute or convalescent COVID-19. The CDR3 nucleotides read TGTGCCAGTACCCCGGGACAGGGGCTATCTGAAGCTTTCTTT. Translation gives CASTPGQGLSEAFF. Filled out from reference TRBV19 and TRBJ1-1, the complete variable domain reads DGGITQSPKYLFRKEGQNVTLSCEQNLNHDAMYWYRQDPGQGLRLIYYSQIVNDFQKGDIAEGYSVSREKKESFPLTVTSAQKNPTAFYLCASTPGQGLSEAFFGQGTRLTVV.